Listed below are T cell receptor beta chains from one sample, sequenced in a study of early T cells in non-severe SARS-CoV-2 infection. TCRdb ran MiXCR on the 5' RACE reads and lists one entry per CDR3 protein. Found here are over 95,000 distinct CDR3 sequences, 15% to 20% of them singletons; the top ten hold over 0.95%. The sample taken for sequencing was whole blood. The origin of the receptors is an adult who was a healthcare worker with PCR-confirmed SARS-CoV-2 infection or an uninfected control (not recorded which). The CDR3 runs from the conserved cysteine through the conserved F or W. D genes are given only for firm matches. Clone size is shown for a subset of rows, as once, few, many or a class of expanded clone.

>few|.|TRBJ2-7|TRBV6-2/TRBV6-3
TGTGCCAGCAGTTACTCGAGGGGGAGCTACGAGCAGTACTTC
CASSYSRGSYEQYF
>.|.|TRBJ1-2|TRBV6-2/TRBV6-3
TGTGCCAGCAGAGTTACTGGGGATGGCTACACCTTC
CASRVTGDGYTF
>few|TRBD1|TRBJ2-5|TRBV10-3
TGTGCCATCAGGGGGACAGGCGATCAAGAGACCCAGTACTTC
CAIRGTGDQETQYF
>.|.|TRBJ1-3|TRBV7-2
TGTGCCAGCAGCCCCACTCGTAGAAACACCATATATTTT
CASSPTRRNTIYF
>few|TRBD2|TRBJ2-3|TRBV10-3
TGTGCCATCAGTGAAGAGGGAGGGCCGACAGATACGCAGTATTTT
CAISEEGGPTDTQYF
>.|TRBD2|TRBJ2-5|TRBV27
TGTGCCAGCAGTCCCTGGGTGGCTAGCGGGGGGCCGGGACAAGAGACCCAGTACTTC
CASSPWVASGGPGQETQYF
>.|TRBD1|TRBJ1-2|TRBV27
TGTGCCAGCAGACCGGGGACAGTAAGCTATGGCTACACCTTC
CASRPGTVSYGYTF
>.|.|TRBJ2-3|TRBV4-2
TGTGCCAGCAGCCAAGATATTACTAGCTCAGGCACAGATACGCAGTATTTT
CASSQDITSSGTDTQYF
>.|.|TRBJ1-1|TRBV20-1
TGCAGTGCTAGCCGGTCCGGATCTGAAGCTTTCTTT
CSASRSGSEAFF
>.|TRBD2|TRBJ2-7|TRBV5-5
TGTGCCAGCGACTTCAAAGCGGGGACTATAAATTATGCCTACGAGCAGTACTTC
CASDFKAGTINYAYEQYF
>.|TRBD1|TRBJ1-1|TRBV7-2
TGTGCCAGCAACCGGGACAGCACTGAAGCTTTCTTT
CASNRDSTEAFF
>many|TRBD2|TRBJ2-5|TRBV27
TGTGCCAGCAGCCCCGGGACTAGCGGGAGGTCCCAAGAGACCCAGTACTTC
CASSPGTSGRSQETQYF